The 12 T cell receptor beta chains given below trace back to one sample, sequenced in a study of OX40 agonist ivuxolimab in advanced cancers. Sequencing used immunoSEQ multiplex PCR; TCRdb keeps in-frame clones, though not all of them. The sample records roughly 100,000 clones, approximately 93% being singletons. Sequences were derived from CD4+ or CD8+ T cells sorted from blood, sampled in a trial of the OX40 agonist ivuxolimab. The receptors stem from an adult with an advanced solid tumor such as melanoma, head and neck, liver or kidney cancer.

The chain joins TRBV19 to TRBJ1-5, with 8 bases matching TRBD1. CDR3 length: 16 amino acids. Germline V gives CDR1 LNHDA, CDR2 SQIVND (reference sequence). Trimming at V came to 4 bases and at J to 3 bases, leaving 8 bases not matched to a gene. The CDR3 protein is CASSTHRGGPNQPQHF. As DNA, the CDR3 is TGTGCCAGTAGTACCCACAGGGGGGGTCCCAATCAGCCCCAGCATTTT.

The chain employs TRBV15 and TRBJ1-1; D ambiguous. This CDR3 is built from 14 residues. The germline gives CDR1 LNHNV, CDR2 YYDKDF (reference sequence). The V gene lost 4 bases and the J gene lost 4 bases, with 13 bases spanning the gap. The CDR3 protein is CATSISRSSTEAFF. The CDR3 region has the DNA TGTGCCACCAGCATCTCCCGGTCTAGCACTGAAGCTTTCTTT.

The gene calls are TRBV19 and TRBJ1-3, with TRBD1 matching over 8 bases. Unmatched junction bases numbered 6, after V lost 7 bases and J lost 4 bases. Germline CDR1 and CDR2: LNHDA and SQIVND (reference sequence). The CDR3 covers 14 residues. The CDR3 DNA reads TGTGCCAGTATCTCAGGGGGCTCCGGAAACACCATATATTTT. It encodes CASISGGSGNTIYF.

The V gene is TRBV19, the J gene TRBJ2-7; perhaps TRBD1 as D (6 bases). This CDR3 has 13 residues. Germline V gene sequence: CDR1 LNHDA, CDR2 SQIVND (reference sequence). The V end was cut by 6 bases, the J end by 0 bases, with 9 bases between. CDR3 coding DNA: TGTGCCAGTAGCTACAGGGTCTCCTACGAGCAGTACGTC. Translation gives CASSYRVSYEQYV.

The chain is built from TRBV15 and TRBJ1-5; TRBD1 is a possible D gene (5 bases). The CDR3 contains 15 residues. With 1 base removed from V and 5 bases from J, the gap between germline ends came to 12 bases. Germline V lookup: CDR1 LNHNV, CDR2 YYDKDF (reference sequence). This CDR3 is CATSRGTSSYQPQHF. The CDR3 DNA reads TGTGCCACCAGCAGAGGGACAAGCTCGTATCAGCCCCAGCATTTT. Variable domain in full (rest from reference TRBV15 and TRBJ1-5): DAMVIQNPRYQVTQFGKPVTLSCSQTLNHNVMYWYQQKSSQAPKLLFHYYDKDFNNEADTPDNFQSRRPNTSFCFLDIRSPGLGDTAMYLCATSRGTSSYQPQHFGDGTRLSIL.

The rearrangement uses TRBV25-1 and TRBJ1-4; D possibly corresponds to TRBD1 (5 bases). There are 15 residues in the CDR3. CDR1 is MGHDK, CDR2 SYGVNS, per germline. The ends were cut back, 3 bases at V and 8 bases at J, with 16 bases in the middle. CDR3 protein: CASSDLAAGGEKLFF. CDR3 DNA: TGTGCCAGCAGTGACCTGGCCGCGGGGGGGGAAAAACTGTTTTTT.

The rearrangement joins TRBV5-1 to TRBJ2-6; tentative D call: TRBD2 (6 bases). CDR3 length: 17 residues. V was shortened by 4 bases and J by 1 base, with 15 bases between the two germline ends. Looked up from germline, CDR1 is SGHRS and CDR2 is YFSETQ. The CDR3 nucleotides read TGCGCCAGCAGCCCCCGGGCGGGATCTTCTGGGGCCAACGTCCTGACTTTC. The encoded protein is CASSPRAGSSGANVLTF.

The V gene is TRBV7-3, the J gene TRBJ2-5; D unresolved. Germline-derived CDR1 and CDR2 are SGHTA and FQGTGA. This CDR3 has 14 residues. The V end lost 4 bases, the J end lost 5 bases, and 14 bases lay between the germline ends. CDR3 nucleotides: TGTGCCAGCAGCTCAATGGGCGTTCGGGAGACCCAGTACTTC. Its protein is CASSSMGVRETQYF.

The rearrangement uses TRBV5-1 and TRBJ2-3, with D possibly TRBD1 on 6 matching bases. The germline CDR1 and CDR2 sequences are SGHRS and YFSETQ. This CDR3 is built from 15 residues. V lost 4 bases to trimming and J lost 3 bases, with 15 bases between them. For the CDR3, the DNA is TGCGCCAGCAGCCTTTACAGGGCTCGGACAGATACGCAGTATTTT. Protein product: CASSLYRARTDTQYF.

V is TRBV6-1 and J is TRBJ2-7; TRBD1 matches at 7 bases. The ends lost 1 base at V and 0 bases at J; junction bases unmatched: 6. The V gene's germline CDR1 is MNHNS and CDR2 SASEGT. The CDR3 contains 16 residues. This CDR3 is CASSEEVGQASYEQYV. CDR3 in DNA: TGTGCCAGCAGTGAAGAGGTCGGACAGGCCTCCTACGAGCAGTACGTC.

The chain is built from TRBV5-1 and TRBJ1-1; the D is unclear. The CDR3 has 15 residues. V was cut by 3 bases and J by 1 base, with 13 bases left in between. CDR1 and CDR2 from the germline V gene are SGHRS and YFSETQ. In nucleotides, the CDR3 is TGCGCCAGCAGCTCAGATCCGGGCGGGAACACTGAAGCTTTCTTT. This gives the protein CASSSDPGGNTEAFF.

The V call is TRBV15, the J call TRBJ2-1, with unresolved D. CDR1 and CDR2 from the germline V gene are LNHNV and YYDKDF (reference sequence). Trimming left V 4 bases short and J 5 bases short, with 9 bases between. The length of the CDR3 is 13 residues. CDR3 sequence reads: CATSMGFNNEQFF. CDR3 in DNA: TGTGCCACCAGCATGGGGTTTAACAATGAGCAGTTCTTC. Full variable domain (rest looked up from reference TRBV15 and TRBJ2-1): DAMVIQNPRYQVTQFGKPVTLSCSQTLNHNVMYWYQQKSSQAPKLLFHYYDKDFNNEADTPDNFQSRRPNTSFCFLDIRSPGLGDTAMYLCATSMGFNNEQFFGPGTRLTVL.